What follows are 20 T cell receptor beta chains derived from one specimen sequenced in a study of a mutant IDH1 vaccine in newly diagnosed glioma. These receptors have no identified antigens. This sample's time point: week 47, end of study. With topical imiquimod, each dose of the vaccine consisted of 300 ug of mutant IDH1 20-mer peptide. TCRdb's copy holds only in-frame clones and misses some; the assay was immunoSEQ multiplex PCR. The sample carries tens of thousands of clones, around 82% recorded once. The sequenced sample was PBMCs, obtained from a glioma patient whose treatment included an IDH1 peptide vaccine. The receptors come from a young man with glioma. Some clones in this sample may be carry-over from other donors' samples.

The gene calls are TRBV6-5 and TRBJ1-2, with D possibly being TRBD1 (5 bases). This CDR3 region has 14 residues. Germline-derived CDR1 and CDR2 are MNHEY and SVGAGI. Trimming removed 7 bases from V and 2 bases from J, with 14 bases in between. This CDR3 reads CASTRDPSNYGYTF. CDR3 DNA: TGTGCCAGCACCCGGGACCCGAGCAACTATGGCTACACCTTC.

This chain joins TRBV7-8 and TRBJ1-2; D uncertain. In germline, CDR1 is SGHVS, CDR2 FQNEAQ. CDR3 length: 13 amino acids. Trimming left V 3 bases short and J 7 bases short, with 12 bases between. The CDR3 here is CASSLDRWGGYTF. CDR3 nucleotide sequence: TGTGCCAGCAGCTTGGATAGATGGGGTGGCTACACCTTC.

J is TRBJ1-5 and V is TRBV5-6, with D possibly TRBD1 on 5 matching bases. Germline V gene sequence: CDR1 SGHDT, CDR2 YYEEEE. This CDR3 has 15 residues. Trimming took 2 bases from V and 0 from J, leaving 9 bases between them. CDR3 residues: CASSFGGVSNQPQHF. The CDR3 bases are TGTGCCAGCAGCTTTGGAGGGGTTAGCAATCAGCCCCAGCATTTT.

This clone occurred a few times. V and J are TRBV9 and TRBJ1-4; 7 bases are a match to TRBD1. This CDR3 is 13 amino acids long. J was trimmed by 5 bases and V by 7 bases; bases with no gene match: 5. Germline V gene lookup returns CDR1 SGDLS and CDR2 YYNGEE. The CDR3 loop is CASGGTENEKLFF. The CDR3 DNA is TGTGCCAGCGGCGGGACAGAGAATGAAAAACTGTTTTTT.

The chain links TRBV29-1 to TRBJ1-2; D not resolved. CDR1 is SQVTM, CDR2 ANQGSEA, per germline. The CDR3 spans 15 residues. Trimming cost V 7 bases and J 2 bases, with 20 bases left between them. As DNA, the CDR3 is TGCAGCGAGGTGTGTCGGAGCCCTCCAAACTATGGCTACACCTTC. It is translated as CSEVCRSPPNYGYTF.

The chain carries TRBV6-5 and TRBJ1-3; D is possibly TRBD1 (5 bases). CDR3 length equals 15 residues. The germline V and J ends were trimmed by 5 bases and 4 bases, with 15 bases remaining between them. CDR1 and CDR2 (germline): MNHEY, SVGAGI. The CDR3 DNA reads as TGTGCCAGCAGTCCCCTCAGGGAGGCAGGAAACACCATATATTTT. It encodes CASSPLREAGNTIYF.

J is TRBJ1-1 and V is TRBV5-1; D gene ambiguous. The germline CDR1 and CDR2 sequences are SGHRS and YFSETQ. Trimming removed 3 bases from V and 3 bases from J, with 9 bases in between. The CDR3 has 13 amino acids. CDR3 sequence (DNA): TGCGCCAGCAGCTCCCAGCGTTACACTGAAGCTTTCTTT. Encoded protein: CASSSQRYTEAFF.

DNA for the CDR3: TGTGCCAGCAGCCAGGGACAGGGGATGAACACTGAAGCTTTCTTT. Translated: CASSQGQGMNTEAFF. This chain uses TRBV11-1 with TRBJ1-1; 10 bases are a match to TRBD1. With 5 bases clipped from V and 0 bases from J, the junction kept 3 bases outside the gene matches. This CDR3 is built from 15 residues. Germline V lookup: CDR1 SGHAT, CDR2 FQDESV (reference sequence).

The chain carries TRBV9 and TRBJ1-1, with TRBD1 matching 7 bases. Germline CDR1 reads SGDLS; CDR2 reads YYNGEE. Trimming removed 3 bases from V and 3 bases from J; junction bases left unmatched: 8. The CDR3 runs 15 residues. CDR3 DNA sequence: TGTGCCAGCAGCGAATCCGGGACAGCATACACTGAAGCTTTCTTT. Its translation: CASSESGTAYTEAFF.

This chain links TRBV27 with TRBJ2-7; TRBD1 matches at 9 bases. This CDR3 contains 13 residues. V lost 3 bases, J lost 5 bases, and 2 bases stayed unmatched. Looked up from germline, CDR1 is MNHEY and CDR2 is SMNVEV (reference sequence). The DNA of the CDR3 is TGTGCCAGCAGTTTTACAGGGGGCAACGAGCAGTACTTC. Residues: CASSFTGGNEQYF.

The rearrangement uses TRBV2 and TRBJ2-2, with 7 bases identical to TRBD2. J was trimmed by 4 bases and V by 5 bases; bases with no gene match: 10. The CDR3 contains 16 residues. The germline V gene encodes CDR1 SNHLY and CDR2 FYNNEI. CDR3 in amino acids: CASSSTKRGSTGELFF. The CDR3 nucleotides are TGTGCCAGCAGTTCTACTAAGCGGGGATCCACCGGGGAGCTGTTTTTT. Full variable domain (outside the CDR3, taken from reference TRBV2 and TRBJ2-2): EPEVTQTPSHQVTQMGQEVILRCVPISNHLYFYWYRQILGQKVEFLVSFYNNEISEKSEIFDDQFSVERPDGSNFTLKIRSTKLEDSAMYFCASSSTKRGSTGELFFGEGSRLTVL.

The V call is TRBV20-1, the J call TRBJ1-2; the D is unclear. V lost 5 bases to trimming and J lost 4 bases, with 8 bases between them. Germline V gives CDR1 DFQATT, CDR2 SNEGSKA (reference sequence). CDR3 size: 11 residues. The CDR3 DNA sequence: TGCAGTGCTGGTCAGCCCTATGGCTACACCTTC. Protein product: CSAGQPYGYTF.

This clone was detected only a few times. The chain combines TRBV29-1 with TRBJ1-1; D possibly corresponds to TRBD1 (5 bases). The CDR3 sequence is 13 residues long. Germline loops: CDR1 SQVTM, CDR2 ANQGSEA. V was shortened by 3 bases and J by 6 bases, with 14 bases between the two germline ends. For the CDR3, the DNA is TGCAGCGTTGAGTCGCTTAGAGGGGCTGAAGCTTTCTTT. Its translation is CSVESLRGAEAFF.

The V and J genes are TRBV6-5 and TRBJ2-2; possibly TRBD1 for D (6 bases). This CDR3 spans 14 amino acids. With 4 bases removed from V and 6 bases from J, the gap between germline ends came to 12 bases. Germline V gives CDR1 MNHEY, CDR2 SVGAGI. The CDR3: CASSLGTRAGELFF. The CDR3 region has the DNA TGTGCCAGCAGTTTGGGGACACGCGCCGGGGAGCTGTTTTTT.

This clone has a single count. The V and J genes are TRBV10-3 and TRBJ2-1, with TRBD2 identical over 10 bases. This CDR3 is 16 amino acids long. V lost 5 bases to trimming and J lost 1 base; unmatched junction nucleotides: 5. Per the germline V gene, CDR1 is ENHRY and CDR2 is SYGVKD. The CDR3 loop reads CAISLLAGDSYNEQFF. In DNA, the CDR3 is TGTGCCATCAGTCTCCTAGCGGGAGATTCCTACAATGAGCAGTTCTTC.

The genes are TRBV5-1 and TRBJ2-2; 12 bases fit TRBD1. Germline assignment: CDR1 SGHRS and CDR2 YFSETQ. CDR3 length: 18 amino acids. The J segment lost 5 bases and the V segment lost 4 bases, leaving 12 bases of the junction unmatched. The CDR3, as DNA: TGCGCCAGCAGCCCGAGGGGACAGGGGGCACGTGAGACCGGGGAGCTGTTTTTT. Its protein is CASSPRGQGARETGELFF. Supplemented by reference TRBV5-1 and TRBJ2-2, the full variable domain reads KAGVTQTPRYLIKTRGQQVTLSCSPISGHRSVSWYQQTPGQGLQFLFEYFSETQRNKGNFPGRFSGRQFSNSRSEMNVSTLELGDSALYLCASSPRGQGARETGELFFGEGSRLTVL.

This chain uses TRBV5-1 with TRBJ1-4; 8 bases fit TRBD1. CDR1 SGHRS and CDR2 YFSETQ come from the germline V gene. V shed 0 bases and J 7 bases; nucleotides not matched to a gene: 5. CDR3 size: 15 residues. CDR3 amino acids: CASSLARGQFEKLFF. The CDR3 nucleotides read TGCGCCAGCAGCTTGGCCAGGGGGCAGTTTGAAAAACTGTTTTTT.

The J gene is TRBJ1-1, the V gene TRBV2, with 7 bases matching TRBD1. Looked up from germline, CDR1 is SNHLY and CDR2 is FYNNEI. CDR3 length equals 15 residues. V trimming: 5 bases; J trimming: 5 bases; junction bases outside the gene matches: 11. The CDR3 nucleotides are TGTGCCAGCAGTAAAGAGGGACTCAGGGGGACTGAAGCTTTCTTT. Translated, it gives CASSKEGLRGTEAFF. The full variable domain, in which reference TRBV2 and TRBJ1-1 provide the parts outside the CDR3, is EPEVTQTPSHQVTQMGQEVILRCVPISNHLYFYWYRQILGQKVEFLVSFYNNEISEKSEIFDDQFSVERPDGSNFTLKIRSTKLEDSAMYFCASSKEGLRGTEAFFGQGTRLTVV.

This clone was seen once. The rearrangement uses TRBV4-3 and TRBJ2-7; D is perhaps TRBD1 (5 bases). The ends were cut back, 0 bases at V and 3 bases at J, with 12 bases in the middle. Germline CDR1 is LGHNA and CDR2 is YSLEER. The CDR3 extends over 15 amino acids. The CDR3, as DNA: TGCGCCAGCAGCCAAGATAATGACAGCAACTACGAGCAGTACTTC. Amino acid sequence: CASSQDNDSNYEQYF.

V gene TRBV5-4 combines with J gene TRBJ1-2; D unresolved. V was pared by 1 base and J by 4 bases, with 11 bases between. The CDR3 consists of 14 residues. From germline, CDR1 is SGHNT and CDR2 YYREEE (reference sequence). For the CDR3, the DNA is TGTGCCAGCAGCTTGCTAACGGAAGCCTATGGCTACACCTTC. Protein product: CASSLLTEAYGYTF.